This T cell receptor (beta chain) emerged from a study of early T cells in non-severe SARS-CoV-2 infection. Across the whole study: Sequencing of unsorted whole blood was done on bulk RNA, leaving chains unpaired.

Separate cDNA molecules each had unique molecular identifiers attached to them. Each CDR3 protein is one row after TCRdb ran MiXCR on the 5' RACE reads. The data show over 55,000 distinct CDR3 sequences, about 8% seen once. The study's findings and limits: There was a bias toward anti-spike CD8 responses in VDJdb matching, which missed private and CD4 specificities.

This clonotype was observed at least ten times. Its antigen is not known. V shed 0 bases and J shed 1 base, with 9 bases lying between them. This CDR3 is 14 amino acids long. CDR1 is DFQATT, CDR2 SNEGSKA, per germline (reference sequence). The sequenced sample was whole blood. The chain uses TRBV20-1 and TRBJ2-5; the D is unclear. This receptor was obtained from an adult who was a healthcare worker with PCR-confirmed SARS-CoV-2 infection or an uninfected control (not recorded which). CDR3 amino acids: CSARDRTTQETQYF. The CDR3 bases are TGCAGTGCTAGAGATAGAACTACCCAAGAGACCCAGTACTTC.